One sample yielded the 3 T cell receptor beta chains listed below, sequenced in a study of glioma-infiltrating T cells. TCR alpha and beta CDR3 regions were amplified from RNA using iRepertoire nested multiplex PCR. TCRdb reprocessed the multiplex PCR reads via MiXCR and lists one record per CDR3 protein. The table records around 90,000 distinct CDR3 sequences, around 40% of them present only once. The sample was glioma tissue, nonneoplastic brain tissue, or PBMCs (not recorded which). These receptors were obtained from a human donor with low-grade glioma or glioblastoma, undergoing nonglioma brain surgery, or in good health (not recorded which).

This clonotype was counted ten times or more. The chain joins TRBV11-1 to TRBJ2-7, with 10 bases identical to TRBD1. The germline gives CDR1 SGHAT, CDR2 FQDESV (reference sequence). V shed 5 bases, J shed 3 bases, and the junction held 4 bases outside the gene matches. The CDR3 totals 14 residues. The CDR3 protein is CASSLRDRGYEQYF. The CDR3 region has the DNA TGTGCCAGCAGCCTCAGGGACAGGGGCTACGAGCAGTACTTC. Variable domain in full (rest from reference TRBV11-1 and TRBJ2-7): EAEVAQSPRYKITEKSQAVAFWCDPISGHATLYWYRQILGQGPELLVQFQDESVVDDSQLPKDRFSAERLKGVDSTLKIQPAELGDSAMYLCASSLRDRGYEQYFGPGTRLTVT.

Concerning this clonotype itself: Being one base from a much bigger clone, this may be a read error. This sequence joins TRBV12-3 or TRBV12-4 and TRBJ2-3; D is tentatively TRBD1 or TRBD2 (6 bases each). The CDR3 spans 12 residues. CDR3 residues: CASIREGGTHYF. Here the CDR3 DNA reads TGTGCCAGCATCCGAGAGGGGGGTACGCATTATTTT.

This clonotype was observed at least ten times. The CDR3 DNA reads as TGTGCCAGCAGACAACCGGGACAGGGGTATCAGCCCCAGCATTTT. Amino acid sequence: CASRQPGQGYQPQHF. J is TRBJ1-5 and V is TRBV6-1, with 10 bases that match TRBD1. The CDR3 runs to 15 residues. Germline V gene data show CDR1 as MNHNS and CDR2 as SASEGT. Germline trimming cut 6 bases from V and 5 bases from J; bases unmatched to any gene: 7.